What follows are 13 T cell receptor beta chains derived from one specimen sequenced in a study of blood T cells in healthy people across ages. Alongside a J-beta primer mix, a sample-barcoded 5' primer served in a second PCR lasting about 7 to 11 cycles. TCRdb re-analysed the 5' RACE reads in MiXCR, keeping a single row per CDR3 protein. Found here are over 1,200,000 distinct CDR3 sequences, 45% to 70% of them singletons; the top ten hold more than 6%. Material for sequencing was blood. These receptors came from a man between 18 and 29 years old in good health.

This clonotype occurred a few times. V is TRBV29-1 and J is TRBJ2-3, with D possibly TRBD2 on 6 matching bases. With 8 bases removed from V and 0 bases from J, the gap between germline ends came to 15 bases. Germline V gene data show CDR1 as SQVTM and CDR2 as ANQGSEA. The CDR3 has 14 residues. The CDR3 region has the DNA TGCAGCCTATGGGGCGGGACTAGCACAGATACGCAGTATTTT. This sequence encodes CSLWGGTSTDTQYF.

V is TRBV20-1 and J is TRBJ2-7; D is possibly TRBD1 (6 bases). Looked up from germline, CDR1 is DFQATT and CDR2 is SNEGSKA (reference sequence). The CDR3 extends over 15 amino acids. Trimming cost V 2 bases and J 4 bases, with 18 bases left between them. Here the CDR3 DNA reads TGCAGTGCTAGATCGGCACTCAGGGGAAGGTACGAGCAGTACTTC. Translated, it gives CSARSALRGRYEQYF.

V is TRBV7-6 and J is TRBJ2-2; the match to TRBD2 covers 7 bases. CDR1 is SGHVS and CDR2 is FNYEAQ in the germline V gene. J lost 0 bases, V lost 4 bases, and 11 bases had no gene match. The CDR3 has 18 residues. This CDR3 reads CASSSGLFLAANTGELFF. DNA for the CDR3: TGTGCCAGCAGCTCGGGACTATTCTTGGCGGCGAACACCGGGGAGCTGTTTTTT.

The CDR3 sequence is CSVVRAEEQYF. Written as DNA, the CDR3 is TGCAGCGTTGTCAGGGCCGAGGAGCAGTACTTC. V gene TRBV29-1 combines with J gene TRBJ2-4, with D tentatively TRBD1 (5 bases). Trimming pared 4 bases from V and 13 bases from J, leaving 14 bases between. Germline values: CDR1 SQVTM, CDR2 ANQGSEA. The CDR3 has 11 amino acids.

This clonotype was counted between two and nine times. This rearrangement joins TRBV9 to TRBJ2-7; no clear D. In germline, CDR1 is SGDLS, CDR2 YYNGEE. V lost 3 bases and J lost 0, with 7 bases in between. The CDR3 loop spans 13 amino acids. The CDR3 DNA reads as TGTGCCAGCAGCGGGCTTCACTCCTACGAGCAGTACTTC. Its protein product is CASSGLHSYEQYF.

The gene calls are TRBV6-2 or TRBV6-3 and TRBJ2-7; TRBD1 agrees at 9 bases. Germline V gives CDR1 MNHEY, CDR2 SVGEGT. There are 14 residues in the CDR3. Trimming took 3 bases from V and 5 from J; bases not matched to a gene: 5. This chain's CDR3 is CASSYYTGGDEQYF. The CDR3 DNA reads TGTGCCAGCAGTTATTACACAGGGGGCGACGAGCAGTACTTC.

The rearrangement joins TRBV29-1 to TRBJ2-5, with D perhaps TRBD2 (6 bases). Germline CDR1 SQVTM, CDR2 ANQGSEA. V was clipped by 5 bases and J by 5 bases, with 15 bases between them. The CDR3 is 13 amino acids. The CDR3 spells CSVSLAGLETQYF. DNA of the CDR3: TGCAGCGTTAGCTTGGCGGGGTTGGAGACCCAGTACTTC.

The CDR3 region is CASSSPSESGSYEQYF. DNA for the CDR3: TGTGCCAGCAGTTCCCCCAGCGAGTCCGGCTCCTACGAGCAGTACTTC. The chain uses TRBV27 and TRBJ2-7; no reliable D call. Germline CDR1 MNHEY, CDR2 SMNVEV (reference sequence). Between the trimmed V and J ends, which lost 4 bases and 0 bases, there was a span of 16 bases. CDR3 size: 16 residues.

The chain recombines TRBV20-1 with TRBJ2-7, with D uncertain. V dropped 7 bases and J dropped 3 bases, with 13 bases sitting between them. The CDR3 is 12 residues long. Germline V gene sequence: CDR1 DFQATT, CDR2 SNEGSKA (reference sequence). CDR3 nucleotide sequence: TGCAGTGGTGCCCTGATTGACTACGAGCAGTACTTC. Its translation is CSGALIDYEQYF.

CDR3: CASSLSGLGGSRNTQYF. In nucleotides, the CDR3 is TGTGCCAGCAGTTTAAGTGGGCTGGGCGGGAGCAGAAATACGCAGTATTTT. V gene TRBV27 combines with J gene TRBJ2-3, with 7 bases identical to TRBD2. The CDR3 covers 17 residues. Unmatched junction bases numbered 15, after V lost 2 bases and J lost 7 bases. CDR1 MNHEY and CDR2 SMNVEV come from the germline V gene (reference sequence).

V usage is TRBV7-9 and J usage is TRBJ2-1; 7 bases match TRBD1. The tail of the sequence fits TRBJ2-7 better, so the J call may be wrong. The CDR3 sequence is 16 residues long. Germline values: CDR1 SEHNR, CDR2 FQNEAQ (reference sequence). In DNA form, the CDR3 reads TGTGCCAGCAGCTTAGTGGTGGGGACAGCCGCCTACGAGCAGTACTTC. It is translated as CASSLVVGTAAYEQYF.

This chain joins TRBV29-1 and TRBJ2-7, with D perhaps assigned TRBD1 or TRBD2 (5 bases each). Germline V gene lookup returns CDR1 SQVTM and CDR2 ANQGSEA. The CDR3 length is 13 residues. Trimming stripped 5 bases from V and 4 bases from J, with 15 bases between. The DNA for the CDR3 is TGCAGCGTTTTGACAGTTGGGGGTTACGAGCAGTACTTC. Translation gives CSVLTVGGYEQYF.

This clonotype was observed a handful of times. This CDR3 is CASTETRVSAGGYTF. The DNA for the CDR3 is TGTGCCAGCACCGAAACTCGAGTTTCGGCGGGAGGCTACACCTTC. J is TRBJ1-2 and V is TRBV7-2; D remains ambiguous. V gave up 7 bases and J gave up 8 bases, with 23 bases separating them. There are 15 residues in the CDR3. Germline CDR1 SGHTA, CDR2 FQGNSA.